A single sample gave rise to the 32 T cell receptor beta chains below, sequenced in a study of post-analysis software for immune sequencing data. Study-level findings and limits: Patients used five TRBV segments, including TRBV5-6, TRBV5-1 and TRBV20-1, more often than controls.

Presence of unique molecular identifiers characterized the TCR beta cDNA libraries. Each CDR3 protein is one row after TCRdb ran MiXCR on the PCR reads. The data contain under 200,000 distinct CDR3 sequences, 25% to 35% of them singletons. The antigens these receptors bind are not known. Input material: blood. The receptors here all came from a girl aged 2-17 years with multiple sclerosis.

This chain uses TRBV20-1 with TRBJ2-1; no firm D call. The CDR3 contains 19 residues. Trimming cost V 5 bases and J 0 bases, with 26 bases left between them. CDR1 is DFQATT, CDR2 SNEGSKA, per germline (reference sequence). DNA of the CDR3: TGCAGTGCTCCTGTGCGTGGAGCAATACAACTGAGCTCCTACAATGAGCAGTTCTTC. Residues: CSAPVRGAIQLSSYNEQFF.

This clonotype was found a few times. The rearrangement joins TRBV27 to TRBJ1-5; D might be TRBD1 (5 bases). This CDR3 spans 16 amino acids. Germline V gene sequence: CDR1 MNHEY, CDR2 SMNVEV (reference sequence). The V and J ends lost 1 base and 3 bases respectively, with 13 bases between them. This CDR3 reads CASSLLGGNANQPQHF. DNA for the CDR3: TGTGCCAGCAGTTTATTGGGGGGGAATGCCAATCAGCCCCAGCATTTT.

The chain has TRBV18 and TRBJ2-7, with 9 bases identical to TRBD2. With 3 bases clipped from V and 3 bases from J, the junction kept 9 bases outside the gene matches. The CDR3 spans 16 residues. Germline V lookup: CDR1 KGHSH, CDR2 LQKENI. CDR3 DNA sequence: TGTGCCAGCTCACCGGGGGCTAGCGGGACAATCTACGAGCAGTACTTC. Translating gives CASSPGASGTIYEQYF.

This clonotype was detected a few times. The J gene is TRBJ1-5, the V gene TRBV20-1; TRBD1 might be the D (5 bases). Germline CDR1 DFQATT, CDR2 SNEGSKA (reference sequence). V dropped 3 bases and J dropped 9 bases, with 12 bases sitting between them. CDR3 length: 12 amino acids. The DNA of the CDR3 is TGCAGTGCTAGTAAGGGGATAGGGCCCCAGCATTTT. This codes for CSASKGIGPQHF.

The rearrangement joins TRBV4-2 to TRBJ1-5; D call uncertain. The CDR3 consists of 18 residues. V gave up 2 bases and J gave up 3 bases, with 20 bases separating them. Looked up from germline, CDR1 is LGHNA and CDR2 is YNFKEQ. The CDR3 spells CASSQTRGWETPNQPQHF. CDR3 nucleotides: TGTGCCAGCAGCCAAACAAGAGGGTGGGAAACCCCCAATCAGCCCCAGCATTTT.

At least ten counts were recorded for this clonotype. V usage is TRBV28 and J usage is TRBJ2-7; D uncertain. Germline V gene lookup returns CDR1 MDHEN and CDR2 SYDVKM. CDR3 length equals 13 residues. V gave up 3 bases and J gave up 9 bases, with 15 bases separating them. Written as DNA, the CDR3 is TGTGCCAGCAGTTTTAGAGCCAACACGCGGCAGTACTTC. Amino acids: CASSFRANTRQYF.

J is TRBJ2-5 and V is TRBV5-1; TRBD2 aligns across 7 bases. The V segment lost 0 bases and the J segment 1 base; nucleotides outside the gene matches: 3. The germline V gene has CDR1 SGHRS and CDR2 YFSETQ. This CDR3 comprises 15 residues. The CDR3 nucleotides are TGCGCCAGCAGCTTGGCGGGGGGAGCCCAAGAGACCCAGTACTTC. As protein: CASSLAGGAQETQYF. The entire variable domain, with the rest obtained from reference TRBV5-1 and TRBJ2-5, is as follows: KAGVTQTPRYLIKTRGQQVTLSCSPISGHRSVSWYQQTPGQGLQFLFEYFSETQRNKGNFPGRFSGRQFSNSRSEMNVSTLELGDSALYLCASSLAGGAQETQYFGPGTRLLVL.

The rearrangement joins TRBV5-1 to TRBJ1-2; perhaps TRBD1 as D (6 bases). Trimming took off 0 bases at V and 6 bases at J, with 12 bases between the two ends. CDR3 length: 14 residues. Germline lookup yields CDR1 SGHRS and CDR2 YFSETQ. The DNA of the CDR3 is TGCGCCAGCAGCTTGGGCAACAGGGAGGATGGCTACACCTTC. Protein: CASSLGNREDGYTF.

A few counts support this clonotype. The chain couples TRBV27 to TRBJ2-4; D perhaps matches TRBD1 (6 bases). This CDR3 is 15 amino acids long. The germline V gene has CDR1 MNHEY and CDR2 SMNVEV (reference sequence). V lost 3 bases, J lost 4 bases, and 13 bases lay in between. The CDR3 region is CASSFRRDTKNIQYF. The CDR3 nucleotides are TGTGCCAGCAGTTTCCGCCGGGACACGAAAAACATTCAGTACTTC.

For this clonotype: Just one base apart from a much larger clone, this may be a read error. The chain has TRBV28 and TRBJ2-1; 7 nucleotides line up with TRBD2. Unmatched junction bases numbered 6, after V lost 4 bases and J lost 0 bases. CDR1 and CDR2 (germline): MDHEN, SYDVKM. There are 16 residues in the CDR3. DNA of the CDR3: TGTGCCAGCAGTTCAATCGGGAGGAGCTCCTACAATGAGCAGTTCTTC. Encoded protein: CASSSIGRSSYNEQFF.

This chain links TRBV5-1 with TRBJ2-3; D remains ambiguous. This CDR3 is 16 amino acids long. The V end lost 0 bases, the J end lost 2 bases, and 13 bases lay between the germline ends. Germline assignment: CDR1 SGHRS and CDR2 YFSETQ. The CDR3 region is CASSLGAQRFTDTQYF. The DNA for the CDR3 is TGCGCCAGCAGCTTGGGGGCCCAGAGGTTCACAGATACGCAGTATTTT.

Comment on this clonotype: A read error may be the cause here, since a much bigger clone is one base away. The CDR3 DNA is TGTGCCAGCAGCTTGGCGGGGGAGTACAATGAGCAGTGCTTC. It encodes CASSLAGEYNEQCF. The chain couples TRBV7-7 to TRBJ2-1; 7 bases fit TRBD2. This CDR3 has 14 residues. CDR1 is SSHAT and CDR2 is FNYEAQ in the germline V gene (reference sequence).

This clonotype was seen at least ten times. The chain employs TRBV15 and TRBJ2-7; the match to TRBD2 covers 7 bases. With 1 base clipped from V and 0 bases from J, the junction kept 6 bases outside the gene matches. Germline V gene lookup returns CDR1 LNHNV and CDR2 YYDKDF (reference sequence). The CDR3 has 16 residues. Here the CDR3 reads CATSRGGGKNSYEQYF. Written as DNA, the CDR3 is TGTGCCACCAGCAGAGGGGGAGGGAAGAACTCCTACGAGCAGTACTTC.

For this clonotype: A clone one base away is much larger, so this may be a read error. The rearrangement joins TRBV27 to TRBJ2-1; TRBD1 or TRBD2 may be the D gene (5 bases each). Germline lookup yields CDR1 MNHEY and CDR2 SMNVEV (reference sequence). The CDR3 sequence is 14 residues long. The V end lost 3 bases, the J end lost 6 bases, and 12 bases lay between the germline ends. The CDR3 nucleotides read TGTGCCAGCAGTTTGGGACGGGGATGCAATGAGCAGTTCTTC. It yields the protein CASSLGRGCNEQFF.

This clonotype was seen ten or more times. CDR3 DNA sequence: TGCAGCGTTCCCCCGGGGGACCGCTATGGCTACACCTTC. Its translation: CSVPPGDRYGYTF. The rearrangement joins TRBV29-1 to TRBJ1-2, with a tentative D call TRBD1 (5 bases). V lost 5 bases to trimming and J lost 4 bases, with 14 bases between them. Germline V lookup: CDR1 SQVTM, CDR2 ANQGSEA. The CDR3 covers 13 residues.

There are many counts of this clonotype. The gene calls are TRBV4-1 and TRBJ2-7, with D possibly matching TRBD1 (5 bases). V was pared by 1 base and J by 2 bases, with 12 bases between. Germline loops: CDR1 MGHRA, CDR2 YSYEKL. CDR3 length: 15 amino acids. DNA for the CDR3: TGCGCCAGCAGCCAAGTGGCGACGGACACCTACGAGCAGTACTTC. Translation: CASSQVATDTYEQYF.

There are many counts of this clonotype. This chain uses TRBV11-2 with TRBJ2-7; 11 nucleotides align to TRBD2. The CDR3 consists of 14 residues. Per germline, CDR1 SGHAT and CDR2 FQNNGV. The V gene end was trimmed by 4 bases and the J gene end by 1 base; junction bases not matched to a gene: 0. CDR3 protein: CASSSSGRSYEQYF. The DNA for the CDR3 is TGTGCCAGCAGCTCTAGCGGGAGGTCCTACGAGCAGTACTTC.

This clonotype was seen many times. The chain combines TRBV4-1 with TRBJ1-6; possibly TRBD1 for D (5 bases). V was shortened by 1 base and J by 7 bases, with 14 bases between the two germline ends. The germline gives CDR1 MGHRA, CDR2 YSYEKL. The CDR3 sequence is 16 residues long. The CDR3 spells CASSQVGRRGNSPLHF. Written as DNA, the CDR3 is TGCGCCAGCAGCCAAGTCGGACGGAGGGGCAATTCACCCCTCCACTTT.

Turning to this clonotype: This may be a read error: a much more frequent sequence differs by one nucleotide. The chain links TRBV2 to TRBJ2-1; a possible D gene is TRBD2 (6 bases). Germline CDR1 is SNHLY and CDR2 is FYNNEI. V was cut by 8 bases and J by 10 bases, with 27 bases left in between. This CDR3 comprises 16 residues. The CDR3 nucleotides read TGTGCCAGCGGTCGGGGGTTCAGCTCGAGCTCCTACGAGCAGTTCTTC. It codes for CASGRGFSSSSYEQFF. Full variable domain (rest looked up from reference TRBV2 and TRBJ2-1): EPEVTQTPSHQVTQMGQEVILRCVPISNHLYFYWYRQILGQKVEFLVSFYNNEISEKSEIFDDQFSVERPDGSNFTLKIRSTKLEDSAMYFCASGRGFSSSSYEQFFGPGTRLTVL.

This clonotype was seen a few times. The chain links TRBV28 to TRBJ1-5; 9 bases match TRBD1. V gave up 8 bases and J gave up 8 bases; unmatched junction bases: 13. CDR1 is MDHEN and CDR2 is SYDVKM in the germline V gene. CDR3 length equals 15 residues. CDR3 coding DNA: TGTGCCAGCGTATTTACGGGACAGGGTTTTGAGCCCCAGCATTTT. Translating it yields CASVFTGQGFEPQHF.

This clonotype was detected a few times. This chain connects TRBV5-1 to TRBJ2-1; 15 positions match TRBD2. CDR1 SGHRS and CDR2 YFSETQ come from the germline V gene. This CDR3 is built from 18 residues. Losses at the gene ends were 5 bases for V and 2 bases for J; bases not matched to a gene: 8. The CDR3 region is CASRSPGLAGGPYNEQFF. The CDR3 nucleotides read TGCGCCAGCAGATCTCCGGGACTAGCGGGGGGCCCCTACAATGAGCAGTTCTTC. Full variable domain (outside the CDR3, taken from reference TRBV5-1 and TRBJ2-1): KAGVTQTPRYLIKTRGQQVTLSCSPISGHRSVSWYQQTPGQGLQFLFEYFSETQRNKGNFPGRFSGRQFSNSRSEMNVSTLELGDSALYLCASRSPGLAGGPYNEQFFGPGTRLTVL.

This clonotype was counted many times. This chain uses TRBV11-2 with TRBJ2-7; 9 nucleotides agree with TRBD1. This CDR3 region has 16 residues. The V segment lost 4 bases and the J segment 4 bases; nucleotides outside the gene matches: 11. In germline, CDR1 is SGHAT, CDR2 FQNNGV. The CDR3 DNA sequence: TGTGCCAGCAGCTCCCTCATGGGACAGGGATTGTACGAGCAGTACTTC. This sequence encodes CASSSLMGQGLYEQYF.

The chain has TRBV28 and TRBJ1-2; 8 positions agree with TRBD1. Germline trimming cut 2 bases from V and 7 bases from J; bases unmatched to any gene: 6. Germline CDR1 MDHEN, CDR2 SYDVKM. The CDR3 is 14 residues long. CDR3 region: CASSLAGGSPGYTF. CDR3 coding DNA: TGTGCCAGCAGTTTAGCAGGGGGCTCTCCTGGCTACACCTTC.

This clonotype showed up many times. The chain links TRBV15 to TRBJ1-4, with 8 bases lining up with TRBD1. Germline trimming cut 0 bases from V and 8 bases from J; bases unmatched to any gene: 5. Germline CDR1 reads LNHNV; CDR2 reads YYDKDF (reference sequence). CDR3 size: 15 residues. Written as DNA, the CDR3 is TGTGCCACCAGCAGAGAAGGACAGGGAGGAGAAAAACTGTTTTTT. It codes for CATSREGQGGEKLFF.

The V and J genes are TRBV12-3 or TRBV12-4 and TRBJ2-1; no reliable D call. The V gene lost 6 bases and the J gene lost 8 bases, with 11 bases spanning the gap. The CDR3 runs to 12 residues. Here the CDR3 DNA reads TGTGCCAGCAGGACGCTCATGGATGAGCAGTTCTTC. Translated, it gives CASRTLMDEQFF.

Notes on this clonotype: A single base separates this from a much larger clone, so it may be a read error. The J gene is TRBJ2-1, the V gene TRBV7-2; TRBD2 is a possible D gene (5 bases). The J call is uncertain, as TRBJ2-7 better fits the DNA end. The CDR3 is made up of 16 amino acids. Germline assignment: CDR1 SGHTA and CDR2 FQGNSA. CDR3 residues: CASSLTLSSSYNEQYF. In DNA, the CDR3 is TGTGCCAGCAGCTTAACTCTATCTAGCTCCTACAATGAGCAGTACTTC.

This clonotype was found a few times. The J gene is TRBJ1-6, the V gene TRBV6-6, with a tentative D call TRBD1 (6 bases). In germline, CDR1 is MNHNY, CDR2 SVGAGI (reference sequence). The CDR3 has 16 amino acids. V lost 7 bases and J 7 bases, leaving 20 bases between the germline ends. CDR3 DNA: TGTGCCAGCAAAATCCCCGGGGCAGGGGAAAATTCACCCCTCCACTTT. Protein product: CASKIPGAGENSPLHF.

This clonotype was observed a few times. The chain links TRBV4-2 to TRBJ1-1; unclear D gene. V was pared by 3 bases and J by 11 bases, with 13 bases between. Germline assignment: CDR1 LGHNA and CDR2 YNFKEQ. This CDR3 contains 12 residues. The CDR3 coding sequence is TGTGCCAGCAGCCATTCGGGCAGGTGGGCTTTCTTT. Its protein is CASSHSGRWAFF.

This clonotype was found a few times. The V and J genes are TRBV7-2 and TRBJ1-1, with D possibly matching TRBD1 (5 bases). Trimming took off 2 bases at V and 4 bases at J, with 11 bases between the two ends. Germline CDR1 reads SGHTA; CDR2 reads FQGNSA. The CDR3 loop spans 14 amino acids. CDR3 bases: TGTGCCAGCAGCTTACAAGGGGCGACCACTGAAGCTTTCTTT. This encodes CASSLQGATTEAFF.

V usage is TRBV6-4 and J usage is TRBJ2-1, with TRBD2 matching over 9 bases. The CDR3 contains 14 residues. Germline V gives CDR1 MRHNA, CDR2 SNTAGT. The V gene end was trimmed by 6 bases and the J gene end by 6 bases; junction bases not matched to a gene: 6. The CDR3 sequence is CASRLGGGANEQFF. DNA of the CDR3: TGTGCCAGCAGGTTGGGCGGGGGGGCCAATGAGCAGTTCTTC.

The rearrangement uses TRBV11-2 and TRBJ2-3, with no clear D. V shed 1 base and J shed 3 bases, with 8 bases lying between them. Germline V gene lookup returns CDR1 SGHAT and CDR2 FQNNGV. The CDR3 extends over 14 amino acids. CDR3 bases: TGTGCCAGCAGCTTAGTAGCCTTTACAGATACGCAGTATTTT. As protein: CASSLVAFTDTQYF.

This clonotype showed up many times. The chain carries TRBV12-3 or TRBV12-4 and TRBJ2-7, with TRBD1 matching 7 bases. CDR3 size: 13 residues. The V and J ends lost 3 bases and 3 bases, in that order; junction bases with no gene match: 2. The chain's CDR3 is CASSLGQIYEQYF. CDR3 nucleotide sequence: TGTGCCAGCAGTTTGGGACAGATCTACGAGCAGTACTTC.